This TCR beta chain was obtained from a study of cytomegalovirus exposure and HLA in healthy donors. Overall study results and limits: Highly shared variants forming one cluster were likely a sequencing artifact. Researchers reported that three CMV-associated chains were confirmed in vitro as CMV antigen-specific.

About this clone itself: Its antigen is not known.

CDR1 and CDR2 (germline): SGHNT, YYREEE (reference sequence). The CDR3 runs to 16 residues. After removal of 4 bases from V and 7 bases from J, the junction contained 14 bases not matched to a gene. The PCR ran on 60 Vbeta and 13 Jbeta primers. Assay used: immunoSEQ multiplex PCR; TCRdb lists only in-frame clones, some missing. The sample table includes about 38,000 clones. The receptor was derived from a man in his forties or fifties in good health and CMV-seropositive. The rearrangement links TRBV5-4 to TRBJ2-7; 10 bases align to TRBD2. Sequences were obtained from PBMCs. CDR3 sequence (DNA): TGTGCCAGCAGCGTCCCGACGAGGACTAGCGGTCTGGAGCAGTACTTC. This sequence encodes CASSVPTRTSGLEQYF. Complete variable domain (other parts from reference TRBV5-4 and TRBJ2-7): ETGVTQSPTHLIKTRGQQVTLRCSSQSGHNTVSWYQQALGQGPQFIFQYYREEENGRGNFPPRFSGLQFPNYSSELNVNALELDDSALYLCASSVPTRTSGLEQYFGPGTRLTVT.